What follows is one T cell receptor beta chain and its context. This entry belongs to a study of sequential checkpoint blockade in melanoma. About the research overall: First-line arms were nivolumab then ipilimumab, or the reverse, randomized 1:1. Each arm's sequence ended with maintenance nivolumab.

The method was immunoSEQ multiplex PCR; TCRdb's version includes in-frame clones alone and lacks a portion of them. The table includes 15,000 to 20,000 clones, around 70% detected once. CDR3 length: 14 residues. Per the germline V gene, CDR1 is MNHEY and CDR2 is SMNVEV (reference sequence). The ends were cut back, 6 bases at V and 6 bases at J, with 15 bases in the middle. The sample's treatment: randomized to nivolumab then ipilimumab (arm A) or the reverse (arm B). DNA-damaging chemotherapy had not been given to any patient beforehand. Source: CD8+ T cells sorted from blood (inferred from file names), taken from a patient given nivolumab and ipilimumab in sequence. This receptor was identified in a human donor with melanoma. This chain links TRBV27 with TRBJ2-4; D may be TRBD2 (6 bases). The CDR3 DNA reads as TGTGCCAGCAGGCCCCTGGGAGGTGGAAACATTCAGTACTTC. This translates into CASRPLGGGNIQYF.